This T cell receptor (beta chain) was captured in a study of T cell responses to AZD1222 COVID-19 vaccine. Trimming stripped 6 bases from V and 0 bases from J, with 11 bases between. The CDR3 extends over 15 amino acids. In germline, CDR1 is MNHEY, CDR2 SVGEGT. Produced via immunoSEQ multiplex PCR; TCRdb's table is partial and in-frame only. This table holds around 150,000 clones, roughly 94% found once. This sample comprised peripheral blood, obtained on day 0 of AZD1222 vaccination. The sequence derives from an adult in good health. The chain uses TRBV6-2 or TRBV6-3 and TRBJ1-4, with D perhaps TRBD1 (5 bases). CDR3 DNA: TGTGCCAGCAGCCATGGAGGGGCAACTAATGAAAAACTGTTTTTT. Protein: CASSHGGATNEKLFF.